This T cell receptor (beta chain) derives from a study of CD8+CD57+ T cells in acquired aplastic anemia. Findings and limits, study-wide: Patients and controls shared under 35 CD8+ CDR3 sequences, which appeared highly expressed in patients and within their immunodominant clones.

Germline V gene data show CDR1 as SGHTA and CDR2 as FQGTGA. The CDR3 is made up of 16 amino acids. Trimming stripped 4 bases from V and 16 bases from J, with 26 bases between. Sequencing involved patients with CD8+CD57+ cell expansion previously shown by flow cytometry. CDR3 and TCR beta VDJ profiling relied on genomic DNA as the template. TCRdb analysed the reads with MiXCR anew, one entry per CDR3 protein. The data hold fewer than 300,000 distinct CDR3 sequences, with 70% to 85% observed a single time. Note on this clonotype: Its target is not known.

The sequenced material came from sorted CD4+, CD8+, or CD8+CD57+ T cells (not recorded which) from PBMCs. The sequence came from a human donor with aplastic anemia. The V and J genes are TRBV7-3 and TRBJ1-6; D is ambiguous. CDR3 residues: CASSSSDTQYFCPLHF. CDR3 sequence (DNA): TGTGCCAGCAGCTCCTCAGATACGCAGTATTTTTGCCCACTCCACTTT.